Listed below are T cell receptor beta chains from one sample, sequenced in a study of blood T cell repertoires in COVID-19. TCRdb's copy holds only in-frame clones and misses some; the assay was immunoSEQ multiplex PCR. The data contain 300,000 to 400,000 clones, 80% to 90% of them singletons. The sample taken for sequencing was PBMCs or T cells enriched from blood (not recorded which). The receptor set was obtained from a man aged 25 to 40 who had recovered from COVID-19. CDR3s include the opening cysteine and the closing phenylalanine or tryptophan. D genes are given only for firm matches. Clone size, where shown, is once, few, many, or a class for clones that have expanded.

>17|TRBJ2-7|.|TRBV24-1|TRBD1
CATSDSMGGQGRNEQYF
TGTGCCACCAGTGATTCCATGGGTGGACAGGGAAGAAACGAGCAGTACTTC
>14|TRBJ1-2|.|TRBV30|.
CAWNRRLETYGYTF
TGTGCCTGGAATCGGAGACTTGAGACTTATGGCTACACCTTC
>15|TRBJ2-1|.|TRBV2|.
CASSVGVAPYNEQFF
TGTGCCAGCAGTGTGGGAGTTGCGCCCTACAATGAGCAGTTCTTC
>15|TRBJ2-1|.|TRBV10-1|.
CASSAPGYSYNEQFF
TGCGCCAGCAGTGCTCCGGGTTACTCCTACAATGAGCAGTTCTTC
>17|TRBJ2-3|.|TRBV5-4|TRBD2
CASSVRLAGGNTDTQYF
TGTGCCAGCAGCGTCCGGCTAGCGGGGGGGAACACAGATACGCAGTATTTT
>17|TRBJ2-1|.|TRBV24-1|TRBD1
CATSDPGQATSYNEQFF
TGTGCCACCAGTGACCCGGGACAGGCCACCTCCTACAATGAGCAGTTCTTC
>13|TRBJ2-5|.|TRBV6-5|TRBD2
CAGGLAEQETQYF
TGTGCCGGAGGACTAGCGGAACAAGAGACCCAGTACTTC
>13|TRBJ2-5|.|TRBV10-3|TRBD2
CAIEAGVGETQYF
TGTGCCATCGAGGCGGGGGTAGGAGAGACCCAGTACTTC
>15|TRBJ2-5|.|TRBV5-1|TRBD1
CASSYSTGDQETQYF
TGCGCCAGCAGCTACTCGACAGGGGACCAAGAGACCCAGTACTTC
>13|TRBJ2-5|.|TRBV4-1|.
CASSQPSGETQYF
TGCGCCAGCAGCCAACCTAGTGGGGAGACCCAGTACTTC
>14|TRBJ1-1|.|TRBV15|TRBD1
CATSKGQTNTEAFF
TGTGCCACCAGCAAGGGACAGACGAACACTGAAGCTTTCTTT
>13|TRBJ1-4|.|TRBV27|.
CASSLWQNEKLFF
TGTGCCAGCAGTTTATGGCAGAATGAAAAACTGTTTTTT
>14|TRBJ1-6|few|TRBV5-8|.
CASRTTGYNSPLHF
TGTGCCAGCAGAACAACAGGGTATAATTCACCCCTCCACTTT
>17|TRBJ1-1|few|TRBV10-3|.
CAISERGLRDIRAEAFF
TGTGCCATCAGTGAAAGGGGCCTAAGGGATATTCGGGCTGAAGCTTTCTTT
>15|TRBJ1-5|.|TRBV2|.
CASSMDTHPNQPQHF
TGTGCCAGCAGTATGGACACCCACCCCAATCAGCCCCAGCATTTT
>12|TRBJ1-3|.|TRBV18|.
CASSPAVGTIYF
TGTGCCAGCTCACCGGCCGTCGGGACCATATATTTT
>15|TRBJ2-2|.|TRBV29-1|TRBD1
CSVERTGQGVGELFF
TGCAGCGTTGAAAGAACGGGACAGGGAGTCGGGGAGCTGTTTTTT
>14|TRBJ2-7|.|TRBV6-5|.
CATQKQALSYEQYF
TGTGCCACCCAGAAGCAGGCCCTCTCCTACGAGCAGTACTTC
>13|TRBJ2-1|.|TRBV10-1|TRBD2
CASSPGTSGEQFF
TGCGCCAGCAGCCCCGGGACTAGCGGTGAGCAGTTCTTC
>13|TRBJ1-6|.|TRBV10-1|.
CASSPGSVGSLHF
TGCGCCAGCAGTCCAGGGTCCGTGGGGTCCCTCCACTTT
>13|TRBJ1-5|.|TRBV2|.
CASLQGYNQPQHF
TGTGCCAGCCTTCAGGGCTACAATCAGCCCCAGCATTTT
>16|TRBJ1-2|few|TRBV10-2|.
CASTELGIGSLFGYTF
TGCGCCAGCACGGAACTAGGTATTGGGAGCCTCTTCGGCTACACCTTC
>14|TRBJ2-2|.|TRBV19|.
CASSIGPQTGELFF
TGTGCCAGTAGTATAGGCCCGCAGACCGGGGAGCTGTTTTTT
>13|TRBJ2-2|.|TRBV6-5|.
CASSGRSSGELFF
TGTGCCAGCAGCGGAAGGAGTAGCGGGGAGCTGTTTTTT
>14|TRBJ1-6|once|TRBV18|.
CASSTTGSYSPLHF
TGTGCCAGCTCAACCACGGGTTCCTATTCACCCCTCCACTTT
>13|TRBJ1-2|.|TRBV10-2|TRBD1
CASSGTGGYGYTF
TGCGCCAGCTCCGGGACAGGGGGCTATGGCTACACCTTC
>15|TRBJ2-7|.|TRBV19|TRBD1
CASSTAGTGDYEQYF
TGTGCCAGTAGTACCGCCGGGACAGGGGACTACGAGCAGTACTTC
>15|TRBJ1-6|.|TRBV5-1|TRBD1
CASSGGTGHNSPLHF
TGCGCCAGCAGCGGTGGGACAGGACATAATTCACCCCTCCACTTT
>15|TRBJ1-6|.|TRBV7-8|.
CASSPDGGARAPLHF
TGTGCCAGCAGCCCAGATGGGGGGGCTCGGGCACCCCTCCACTTT
>15|TRBJ2-7|.|TRBV19|TRBD1
CASAPRDRVTYEQYF
TGTGCCAGTGCCCCTCGAGACAGGGTTACCTACGAGCAGTACTTC
>15|TRBJ2-2|.|TRBV5-4|TRBD1
CASSFGTGYTGELFF
TGTGCCAGCAGTTTCGGGACAGGGTACACCGGGGAGCTGTTTTTT
>14|TRBJ2-3|few|TRBV6-5|TRBD2
CASSLAVFTDTQYF
TGTGCCAGCAGCCTAGCGGTCTTCACAGATACGCAGTATTTT
>16|TRBJ1-6|.|TRBV27|.
CASSEPPGERNSPLHF
TGTGCCAGCAGTGAACCCCCAGGGGAACGTAATTCACCCCTCCACTTT
>12|TRBJ2-1|.|TRBV28|.
CASSPGAWEQFF
TGTGCCAGCAGCCCCGGAGCGTGGGAGCAGTTCTTC
>16|TRBJ2-5|.|TRBV10-1|TRBD1
CASSEKGTGVMETQYF
TGCGCCAGCAGTGAAAAGGGGACAGGGGTTATGGAGACCCAGTACTTC
>13|TRBJ2-7|.|TRBV6-1|.
CASSEIWGEEQYF
TGTGCCAGCAGTGAAATATGGGGGGAAGAGCAGTACTTC
>18|TRBJ2-2|.|TRBV27|TRBD1
CASSLDRQGGRGTGELFF
TGTGCCAGCAGTTTAGATAGACAGGGGGGACGCGGCACCGGGGAGCTGTTTTTT
>15|TRBJ2-7|.|TRBV28|TRBD1
CASTVAQGVSYEQYF
TGTGCCAGCACCGTCGCTCAGGGGGTCTCCTACGAGCAGTACTTC
>15|TRBJ1-6|.|TRBV25-1|TRBD1
CASNPGGSYNSPLHF
TGTGCCAGCAACCCAGGGGGCTCCTATAATTCACCCCTCCACTTT
>13|TRBJ1-1|few|TRBV7-9|.
CASSLAANTEAFF
TGTGCCAGCAGCTTAGCAGCGAACACTGAAGCTTTCTTT
>15|TRBJ1-1|.|TRBV19|.
CASSIVGATNTEAFF
TGTGCCAGTAGTATAGTGGGGGCAACGAACACTGAAGCTTTCTTT